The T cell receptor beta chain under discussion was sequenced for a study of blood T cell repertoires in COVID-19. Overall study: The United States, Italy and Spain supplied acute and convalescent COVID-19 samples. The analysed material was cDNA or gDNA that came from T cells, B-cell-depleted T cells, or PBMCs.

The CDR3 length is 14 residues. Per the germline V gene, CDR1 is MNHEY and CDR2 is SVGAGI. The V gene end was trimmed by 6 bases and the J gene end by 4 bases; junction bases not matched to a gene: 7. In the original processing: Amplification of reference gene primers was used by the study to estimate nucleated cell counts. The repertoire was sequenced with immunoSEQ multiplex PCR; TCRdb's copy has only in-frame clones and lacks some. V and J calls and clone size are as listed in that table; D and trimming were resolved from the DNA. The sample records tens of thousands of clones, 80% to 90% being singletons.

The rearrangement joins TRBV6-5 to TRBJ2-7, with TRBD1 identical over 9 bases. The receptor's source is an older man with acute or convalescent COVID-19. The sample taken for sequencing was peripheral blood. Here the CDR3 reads CASRGRDRAYEQYF. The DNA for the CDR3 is TGTGCCAGCAGGGGCCGGGACAGGGCTTACGAGCAGTACTTC.